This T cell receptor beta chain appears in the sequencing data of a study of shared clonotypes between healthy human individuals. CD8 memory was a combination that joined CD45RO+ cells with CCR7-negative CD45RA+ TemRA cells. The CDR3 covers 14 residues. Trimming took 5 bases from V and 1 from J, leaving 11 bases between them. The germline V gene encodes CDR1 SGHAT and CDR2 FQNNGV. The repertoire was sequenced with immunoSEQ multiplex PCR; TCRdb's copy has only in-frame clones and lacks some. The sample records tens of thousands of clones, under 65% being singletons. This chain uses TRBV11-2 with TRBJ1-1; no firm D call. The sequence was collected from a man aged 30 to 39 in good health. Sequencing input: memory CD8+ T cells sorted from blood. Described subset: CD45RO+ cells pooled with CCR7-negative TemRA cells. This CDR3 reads CASSVIVGNTEAFF. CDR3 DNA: TGTGCCAGCAGCGTTATAGTAGGGAACACTGAAGCTTTCTTT.